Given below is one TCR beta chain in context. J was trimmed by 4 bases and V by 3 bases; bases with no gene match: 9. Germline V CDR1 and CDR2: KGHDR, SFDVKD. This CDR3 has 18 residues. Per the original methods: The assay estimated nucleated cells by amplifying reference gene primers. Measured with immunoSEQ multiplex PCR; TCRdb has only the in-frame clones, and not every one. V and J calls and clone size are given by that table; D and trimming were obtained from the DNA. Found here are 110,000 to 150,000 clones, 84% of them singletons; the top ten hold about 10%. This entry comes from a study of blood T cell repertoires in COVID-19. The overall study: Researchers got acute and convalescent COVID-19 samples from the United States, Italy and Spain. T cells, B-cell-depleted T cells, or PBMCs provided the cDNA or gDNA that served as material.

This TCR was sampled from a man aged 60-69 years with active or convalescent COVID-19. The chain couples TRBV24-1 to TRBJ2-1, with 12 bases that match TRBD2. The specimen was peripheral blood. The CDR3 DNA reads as TGTGCCACCAGTGATCGTCCCGGGACTAGCGGGCGTTACAATGAGCAGTTCTTC. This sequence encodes CATSDRPGTSGRYNEQFF.